This T cell receptor beta chain was captured in a study of T cells in Graves' hyperthyroidism and ophthalmopathy. At the level of the study: Blood was drawn when the patient was first diagnosed and still untreated.

Researchers amplified the TCR beta CDR3 regions from RNA transcripts. During a first-round RT-PCR of the TCR CDR3, the HTBI primer set was used. Each CDR3 protein is one row after TCRdb ran MiXCR on the multiplex PCR reads. The table has about 460,000 distinct CDR3 sequences, approximately 23% seen once. Individuals with ophthalmopathy presented a Clinical Activity Score of at least 3, a NOSPECS grade of at least 4 and a duration under 3 months. The authors took PBMCs from roughly 9.3 ml fresh peripheral blood. Findings and limits, study-wide: The majority of expanded thyroid clonotypes above 0.001 also appeared in blood.

This clonotype was counted many times. The antigen remains undetermined. V was trimmed by 6 bases and J by 0 bases, leaving 17 bases between them. The CDR3 has 15 amino acids. CDR1 and CDR2 from the germline V gene are DFQATT and SNEGSKA (reference sequence). Sequencing was performed on blood. The sequence was obtained from a woman aged 70 to 79 with Graves' ophthalmopathy. This chain links TRBV20-1 with TRBJ1-1; possibly TRBD1 for D (5 bases). In nucleotides, the CDR3 is TGCAGTGCCAGCCCCCTTGGGGGGTTGAACACTGAAGCTTTCTTT. Translating gives CSASPLGGLNTEAFF.